This TCR beta chain was sequenced for a study of T cells in tuberculosis. Profiled with immunoSEQ multiplex PCR; TCRdb holds only in-frame clones, not every one. The data hold around 49,000 clones, with over 90% observed a single time. Sample time point: new active TB diagnosis, blood taken before or within 7 days of starting treatment. Germline lookup yields CDR1 MNHEY and CDR2 SVGAGI. The CDR3 runs 14 residues. The V end lost 0 bases, the J end lost 6 bases, and 11 bases lay between the germline ends. This TCR was sampled from an adult with tuberculosis. Sequenced material: PBMCs, taken at tuberculosis diagnosis. This chain joins TRBV6-5 and TRBJ1-2; D gene uncertain. Here the CDR3 reads CASSYSADSDGYTF. DNA for the CDR3: TGTGCCAGCAGTTACTCCGCCGATAGTGATGGCTACACCTTC.